The 9 T cell receptor beta chains below all came from one sample that was sequenced in a study of response to subunit inactivated influenza vaccine. TCRdb reprocessed the RT-PCR reads via MiXCR and lists one record per CDR3 protein. The data hold hundreds of thousands of distinct CDR3 sequences, with around 11% observed a single time. Sequenced material: PBMCs from blood, taken on the day of vaccination. The origin of the receptors is a man between 50 and 59 years old who received an inactivated influenza vaccine.

The V and J genes are TRBV3-1 and TRBJ2-7; D is possibly TRBD2 (5 bases). Trimming shortened V by 3 bases and J by 1 base, and 7 bases separated the two germline ends. The CDR3 totals 13 residues. Germline-derived CDR1 and CDR2 are LGHDT and YNNKEL (reference sequence). CDR3 nucleotides: TGTGCCAGCAGCCATGGGAGTTCCTACGAGCAGTACTTC. Translated, it gives CASSHGSSYEQYF.

Comment on this clonotype: A read error is possible here, since a much larger clone lies one base away. The chain uses TRBV24-1 and TRBJ2-3; D unclear. CDR3 size: 13 residues. Germline V gives CDR1 KGHDR, CDR2 SFDVKD. V lost 5 bases and J 5 bases, leaving 10 bases between the germline ends. CDR3 sequence reads: CATSVLWQDTQYF. The CDR3 DNA reads as TGTGCCACCAGTGTCTTGTGGCAAGATACGCAGTATTTT.

This clonotype came up a few times. The V and J genes are TRBV7-2 and TRBJ2-1; 11 bases are shared with TRBD2. CDR1 is SGHTA and CDR2 is FQGNSA in the germline V gene. With V trimmed by 6 bases and J by 3 bases, 7 bases remained unmatched. This CDR3 spans 16 amino acids. The DNA for the CDR3 is TGTGCCAGCAGTGTACTAGCGGGAGCTCACTACAATGAGCAGTTCTTC. This sequence encodes CASSVLAGAHYNEQFF.

CDR3 sequence (DNA): TGTGCCAGCCAGGGTAGCGGGGTCACAGATACGCAGTATTTT. Translation gives CASQGSGVTDTQYF. The chain links TRBV4-2 to TRBJ2-3, with 8 bases aligning to TRBD2. The germline gives CDR1 LGHNA, CDR2 YNFKEQ. Losses at the gene ends were 8 bases for V and 2 bases for J; bases not matched to a gene: 6. The CDR3 length is 14 residues.

This clonotype is a singleton in its sample. This rearrangement joins TRBV12-3 or TRBV12-4 to TRBJ2-7; TRBD1 is a possible D gene (5 bases). V lost 8 bases, J lost 7 bases, and 24 bases lay in between. The CDR3 runs to 15 residues. The CDR3 spells CASGAEPPEFREQYF. In DNA form, the CDR3 reads TGTGCCAGCGGGGCAGAGCCCCCCGAATTTCGGGAGCAGTACTTC.

This clonotype was counted ten times or more. The CDR3 DNA reads TGTGCCAGCAGTAACCCCGGACGGGGGTCCTATAATTCACCCCTCCACTTT. It translates to CASSNPGRGSYNSPLHF. The chain links TRBV28 to TRBJ1-6; possibly TRBD1 for D (5 bases). Germline loops: CDR1 MDHEN, CDR2 SYDVKM. There are 17 residues in the CDR3. V was cut by 5 bases and J by 1 base, with 15 bases left in between.

This chain joins TRBV3-1 and TRBJ2-3; no definite D call. Germline CDR1 LGHDT, CDR2 YNNKEL (reference sequence). The CDR3 extends over 13 amino acids. V gave up 4 bases and J gave up 0 bases, with 5 bases separating them. The CDR3 sequence: CASSRQSTDTQYF. The CDR3 DNA reads as TGTGCCAGCAGCCGCCAAAGCACAGATACGCAGTATTTT.

The V call is TRBV20-1, the J call TRBJ2-3, with D perhaps matching TRBD2 (6 bases). Trimming took off 3 bases at V and 2 bases at J, with 21 bases between the two ends. The length of the CDR3 is 17 residues. Germline loops: CDR1 DFQATT, CDR2 SNEGSKA (reference sequence). DNA for the CDR3: TGCAGTGCTAGGGTTTTTGGGTCTAGCGCCTACACAGATACGCAGTATTTT. Its translation: CSARVFGSSAYTDTQYF.

This clonotype was counted many times. The chain combines TRBV24-1 with TRBJ2-3; 9 nucleotides line up with TRBD1. The J segment lost 2 bases and the V segment lost 11 bases, leaving 4 bases of the junction unmatched. The CDR3 totals 13 residues. The germline CDR1 and CDR2 sequences are KGHDR and SFDVKD. The CDR3 here is CAIRDRATDTQYF. As DNA, the CDR3 is TGTGCCATCCGGGACAGGGCCACAGATACGCAGTATTTT.